The source of this T cell receptor (beta chain) is a study of T cell responses to AZD1222 COVID-19 vaccine. Points from the study as a whole: Sampled repertoires all dated from after the peak T cell response. Donors were chiefly white British, with a greater number of females, and clonal diversity was perhaps underestimated. Close to half of spike-specific TCRs reportedly recognize unmutated variant regions.

Pooling of second doses given at about 4 or about 12 weeks was done. TCRdb keeps only in-frame clones here, not all; method: immunoSEQ multiplex PCR. The sample carries more than 80,000 clones, under 95% recorded once. On this clone itself: The antigen is undetermined.

Germline CDR1 is LNHNV and CDR2 is YYDKDF (reference sequence). CDR3 size: 14 residues. Trimming took 2 bases from V and 3 from J; bases not matched to a gene: 2. The TCR originated in an adult who received the AZD1222 COVID-19 vaccine. The sample consisted of peripheral blood, taken 28 days after the second AZD1222 dose. The genes are TRBV15 and TRBJ2-5; 8 bases are shared with TRBD1. DNA for the CDR3: TGTGCCACCAGCAGACGGACAGGGAAAGAGACCCAGTACTTC. This sequence encodes CATSRRTGKETQYF. The whole variable domain, remainder taken from reference TRBV15 and TRBJ2-5, is DAMVIQNPRYQVTQFGKPVTLSCSQTLNHNVMYWYQQKSSQAPKLLFHYYDKDFNNEADTPDNFQSRRPNTSFCFLDIRSPGLGDTAMYLCATSRRTGKETQYFGPGTRLLVL.